Following are 11 T cell receptor beta chains from one sample sequenced in a study of T cell responses to AZD1222 COVID-19 vaccine. Sequencing was performed with immunoSEQ multiplex PCR; in TCRdb, only in-frame clones are kept and a portion is missing. The sample lists fewer than 110,000 clones, 75% to 90% seen once, with 20% in the top ten. The source was peripheral blood, collected on day 0 of AZD1222 vaccination. All receptors derive from an adult in good health.

The chain combines TRBV7-9 with TRBJ1-4; possibly TRBD1 for D (6 bases). This CDR3 has 15 residues. V lost 4 bases to trimming and J lost 3 bases, with 12 bases between them. Germline CDR1 SEHNR, CDR2 FQNEAQ (reference sequence). The CDR3 region has the DNA TGTGCCAGCAGCTCGCCGGGGGCCCCTAATGAAAAACTGTTTTTT. Its protein is CASSSPGAPNEKLFF.

The chain uses TRBV19 and TRBJ1-1; TRBD1 matches 10 bases. The CDR3 length is 14 residues. Germline values: CDR1 LNHDA, CDR2 SQIVND (reference sequence). V lost 3 bases, J lost 5 bases, and 3 bases stayed unmatched. The CDR3 region has the DNA TGTGCCAGTAGTATTGGGACAGGGGTAACTGAAGCTTTCTTT. Translating it yields CASSIGTGVTEAFF.

The chain is built from TRBV5-4 and TRBJ2-7; D may be TRBD2 (6 bases). Germline CDR1 SGHNT, CDR2 YYREEE (reference sequence). The germline V and J ends were trimmed by 3 bases and 2 bases, with 15 bases remaining between them. The CDR3 runs to 15 residues. The chain's CDR3 is CASSSAMGGAYEQYF. DNA for the CDR3: TGTGCCAGCAGCTCAGCAATGGGGGGAGCCTACGAGCAGTACTTC.

The chain carries TRBV10-3 and TRBJ2-1; TRBD2 aligns across 12 bases. V shed 7 bases and J 4 bases; nucleotides not matched to a gene: 5. The length of the CDR3 is 15 residues. Germline V CDR1 and CDR2: ENHRY, SYGVKD. The CDR3 here is CAIMASGGDYNEQFF. The CDR3 DNA is TGTGCCATCATGGCTAGCGGGGGGGATTACAATGAGCAGTTCTTC.

The chain employs TRBV30 and TRBJ1-2; TRBD1 aligns across 7 bases. Trimming cost V 0 bases and J 0 bases; bases outside gene matches: 13. The germline gives CDR1 GTSNPN, CDR2 SVGIG (reference sequence). The CDR3 has 18 amino acids. CDR3 region: CAWSVGAQGRSPNYGYTF. As DNA, the CDR3 is TGTGCCTGGAGTGTAGGGGCACAGGGGCGCTCCCCTAACTATGGCTACACCTTC. Full variable domain (remainder filled in from reference TRBV30 and TRBJ1-2): SQTIHQWPATLVQPVGSPLSLECTVEGTSNPNLYWYRQAAGRGLQLLFYSVGIGQISSEVPQNLSASRPQDRQFILSSKKLLLSDSGFYLCAWSVGAQGRSPNYGYTFGSGTRLTVV.

This sequence joins TRBV7-9 and TRBJ2-2; D is unresolved. V lost 1 base, J lost 4 bases, and 16 bases lay in between. CDR1 and CDR2 from the germline V gene are SEHNR and FQNEAQ (reference sequence). CDR3 length: 17 amino acids. The CDR3 DNA is TGTGCCAGCAGCTTAGATCTATTCGCAGGTAGCACCGGGGAGCTGTTTTTT. Its protein is CASSLDLFAGSTGELFF.

The chain has TRBV7-2 and TRBJ1-2; D call uncertain. CDR3 length: 15 residues. The V end lost 3 bases, the J end lost 5 bases, and 16 bases lay between the germline ends. Germline V lookup: CDR1 SGHTA, CDR2 FQGNSA. In nucleotides, the CDR3 is TGTGCCAGCAGCTTTAGGAGCCAGACGTGGTATGGCTACACCTTC. It specifies CASSFRSQTWYGYTF.

The V call is TRBV29-1, the J call TRBJ1-1; 8 positions agree with TRBD1. Germline CDR1 and CDR2: SQVTM and ANQGSEA. The length of the CDR3 is 13 residues. The ends lost 4 bases at V and 3 bases at J; junction bases unmatched: 4. CDR3 sequence: CSVVSTGDTEAFF. The CDR3 bases are TGCAGCGTTGTATCGACAGGGGACACTGAAGCTTTCTTT.

This clone was detected only once. The chain joins TRBV4-3 to TRBJ1-4, with D uncertain. CDR3 size: 16 residues. Trimming shortened V by 0 bases and J by 0 bases, and 8 bases separated the two germline ends. Germline V gene data show CDR1 as LGHNA and CDR2 as YSLEER. The CDR3 sequence is CASSQDGGPTNEKLFF. The CDR3 DNA is TGCGCCAGCAGCCAAGATGGAGGTCCAACTAATGAAAAACTGTTTTTT.

V and J are TRBV11-3 and TRBJ2-1; D tentatively reads TRBD1 or TRBD2 (5 bases each). The germline gives CDR1 SGHNT, CDR2 YENEEA. Deletions cut 2 bases from V and 3 bases from J, with 17 bases between. This CDR3 comprises 17 residues. The CDR3: CASSLPLGTTNYNEQFF. In DNA form, the CDR3 reads TGTGCCAGCAGCTTACCCCTCGGGACCACCAACTACAATGAGCAGTTCTTC.

The chain recombines TRBV6-2 or TRBV6-3 with TRBJ2-3; tentative D call: TRBD1 (6 bases). The CDR3 consists of 15 residues. V was cut by 6 bases and J by 6 bases, with 19 bases left in between. Germline assignment: CDR1 MNHEY and CDR2 SVGEGT. This CDR3 reads CASSTGFEVMDTQYF. CDR3 nucleotide sequence: TGTGCCAGCAGCACAGGGTTTGAGGTCATGGATACGCAGTATTTT.